This TCR beta chain is drawn from a study of OX40 agonist ivuxolimab in advanced cancers. Study in general: Cohort: about 82% men, mean age approximately 60, aged roughly 20 to 79.

Repertoires were generated with immunoSEQ multiplex PCR, while TCRdb's copy carries only in-frame clones and drops some. The table lists roughly 70,000 clones, about four fifths of them singletons. Germline-derived CDR1 and CDR2 are MDHEN and SYDVKM. CDR3 length: 15 amino acids. V trimming: 7 bases; J trimming: 8 bases; junction bases outside the gene matches: 13. The receptor comes from an adult with an advanced solid tumor such as melanoma, head and neck, liver or kidney cancer. This specimen consisted of CD4+ or CD8+ T cells sorted from blood, obtained in a trial of the OX40 agonist ivuxolimab. The chain combines TRBV28 with TRBJ1-1; TRBD1 matches 10 bases. CDR3 in amino acids: CASNLRQGARVEAFF. The CDR3 DNA follows: TGTGCCAGCAATCTGCGACAGGGGGCGCGGGTGGAAGCTTTCTTT.